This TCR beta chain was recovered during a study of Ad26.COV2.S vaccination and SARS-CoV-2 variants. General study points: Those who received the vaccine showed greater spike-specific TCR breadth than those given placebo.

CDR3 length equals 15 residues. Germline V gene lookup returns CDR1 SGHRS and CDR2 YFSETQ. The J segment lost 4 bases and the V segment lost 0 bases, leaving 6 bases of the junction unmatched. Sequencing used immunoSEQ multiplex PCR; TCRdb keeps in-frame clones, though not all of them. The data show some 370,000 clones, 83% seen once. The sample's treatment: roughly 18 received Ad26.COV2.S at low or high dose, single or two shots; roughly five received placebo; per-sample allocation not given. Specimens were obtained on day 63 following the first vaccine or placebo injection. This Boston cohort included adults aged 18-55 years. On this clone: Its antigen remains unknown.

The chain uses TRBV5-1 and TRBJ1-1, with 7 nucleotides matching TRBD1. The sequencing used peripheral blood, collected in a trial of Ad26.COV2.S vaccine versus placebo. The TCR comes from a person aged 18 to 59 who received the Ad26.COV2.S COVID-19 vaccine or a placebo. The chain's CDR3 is CASSLEGAGGTEAFF. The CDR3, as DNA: TGCGCCAGCAGCTTGGAGGGGGCAGGCGGCACTGAAGCTTTCTTT.